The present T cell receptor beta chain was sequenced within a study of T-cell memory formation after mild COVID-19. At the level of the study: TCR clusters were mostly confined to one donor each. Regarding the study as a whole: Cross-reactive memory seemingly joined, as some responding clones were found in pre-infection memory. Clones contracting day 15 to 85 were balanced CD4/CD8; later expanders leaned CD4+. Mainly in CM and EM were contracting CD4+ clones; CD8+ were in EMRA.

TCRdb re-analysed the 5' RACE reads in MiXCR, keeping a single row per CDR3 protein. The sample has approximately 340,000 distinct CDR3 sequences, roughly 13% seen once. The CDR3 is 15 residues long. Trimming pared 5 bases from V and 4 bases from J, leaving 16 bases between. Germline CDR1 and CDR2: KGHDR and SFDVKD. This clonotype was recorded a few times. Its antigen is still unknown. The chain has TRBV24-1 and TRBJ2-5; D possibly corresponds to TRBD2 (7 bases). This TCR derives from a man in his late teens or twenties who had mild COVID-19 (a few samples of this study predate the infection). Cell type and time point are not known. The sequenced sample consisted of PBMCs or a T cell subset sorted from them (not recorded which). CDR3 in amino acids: CATSAPRGGRETQYF. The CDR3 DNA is TGTGCCACCAGTGCCCCTAGGGGGGGACGAGAGACCCAGTACTTC.